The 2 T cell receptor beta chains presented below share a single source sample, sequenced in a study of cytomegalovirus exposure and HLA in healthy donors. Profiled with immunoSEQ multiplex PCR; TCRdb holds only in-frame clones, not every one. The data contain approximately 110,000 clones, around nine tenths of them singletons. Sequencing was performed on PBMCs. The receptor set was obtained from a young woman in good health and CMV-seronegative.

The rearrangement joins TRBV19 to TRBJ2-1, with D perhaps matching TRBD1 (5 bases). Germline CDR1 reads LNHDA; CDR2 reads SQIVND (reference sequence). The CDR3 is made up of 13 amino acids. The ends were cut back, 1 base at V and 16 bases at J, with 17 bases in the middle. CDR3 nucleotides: TGTGCCAGTAGTATAGCAGGGCTAGTGAGTCGTTTCTTC. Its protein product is CASSIAGLVSRFF.

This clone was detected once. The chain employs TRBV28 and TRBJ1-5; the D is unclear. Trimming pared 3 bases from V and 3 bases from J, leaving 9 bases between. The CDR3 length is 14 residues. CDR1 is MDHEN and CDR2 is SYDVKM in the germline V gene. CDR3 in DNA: TGTGCCAGCAGTTTTGGAGGGTACAATCAGCCCCAGCATTTT. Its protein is CASSFGGYNQPQHF. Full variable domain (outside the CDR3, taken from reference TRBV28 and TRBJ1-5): DVKVTQSSRYLVKRTGEKVFLECVQDMDHENMFWYRQDPGLGLRLIYFSYDVKMKEKGDIPEGYSVSREKKERFSLILESASTNQTSMYLCASSFGGYNQPQHFGDGTRLSIL.